Presented here are 31 T cell receptor beta chains from one specimen sequenced in a study of T cell clonotyping in hematopoietic cell transplantation. Sequenced by immunoSEQ multiplex PCR; TCRdb stores in-frame clones only, minus some. The profile covers fewer than 25,000 clones, with under 90% appearing a single time and about 3.5% taken by the ten largest. Time point meaning: recipient sample about 28 days before transplant, after cytoreduction. The specimen was peripheral blood mononuclear cells, collected before stem cell transplant. These receptor sequences come from a man aged 18 to 30 with biphenotypic leukemia. Some clones in this sample may be carry-over from other donors' samples.

V and J are TRBV27 and TRBJ1-1; maybe TRBD1 (5 bases). The CDR3 totals 15 residues. Germline CDR1 is MNHEY and CDR2 is SMNVEV (reference sequence). V was clipped by 2 bases and J by 0 bases, with 10 bases between them. The CDR3 sequence: CASSLIGGLNTEAFF. The CDR3 DNA sequence: TGTGCCAGCAGTTTAATTGGGGGTCTGAACACTGAAGCTTTCTTT.

The V and J genes are TRBV6-5 and TRBJ2-1; 7 nucleotides align to TRBD2. The CDR3 covers 15 residues. The V and J ends lost 5 bases and 9 bases, in that order; junction bases with no gene match: 13. Germline CDR1 and CDR2: MNHEY and SVGAGI. The CDR3 bases are TGTGCCAGCAGTATACTAGCGCCCCTACATACTGAGCAGTTCTTC. Translated, it gives CASSILAPLHTEQFF.

The chain has TRBV10-3 and TRBJ1-5, with D maybe TRBD1 (6 bases). Trimming took 4 bases from V and 3 from J, leaving 7 bases between them. The CDR3 covers 13 residues. In germline, CDR1 is ENHRY, CDR2 SYGVKD. The CDR3 loop is CAISGQANQPQHF. DNA of the CDR3: TGTGCCATCAGTGGACAGGCCAATCAGCCCCAGCATTTT.

This CDR3 reads CASSQGTGRTYEQYF. CDR3 in DNA: TGTGCCAGCAGCCAAGGGACAGGGAGGACCTACGAGCAGTACTTC. V gene TRBV14 combines with J gene TRBJ2-7; the match to TRBD1 covers 8 bases. The CDR3 totals 15 residues. V lost 1 base and J lost 2; bases outside the gene matches: 4. CDR1 SGHDN and CDR2 FVKESK come from the germline V gene.

J is TRBJ2-2 and V is TRBV5-1; D may be TRBD1 or TRBD2 (5 bases each). V was cut by 4 bases and J by 2 bases, with 12 bases left in between. The CDR3 spans 15 residues. Looked up from germline, CDR1 is SGHRS and CDR2 is YFSETQ. CDR3 residues: CASSTGTTNTGELFF. The CDR3 bases are TGCGCCAGCAGCACCGGGACCACCAACACCGGGGAGCTGTTTTTT.

The chain links TRBV29-1 to TRBJ2-6, with 7 bases aligning to TRBD2. This CDR3 spans 16 amino acids. Germline V gene data show CDR1 as SQVTM and CDR2 as ANQGSEA. The ends lost 6 bases at V and 0 bases at J; junction bases unmatched: 8. CDR3 sequence: CSVPLGGDSGANVLTF. CDR3 nucleotide sequence: TGCAGCGTCCCCCTTGGGGGGGACTCTGGGGCCAACGTCCTGACTTTC.

CDR3 in DNA: TGTGCCAGCAGCTCTAGCGGGGGTACCTACGAGCAGTACTTC. Encoded protein: CASSSSGGTYEQYF. This chain links TRBV5-4 with TRBJ2-7; the match to TRBD2 covers 10 bases. V lost 3 bases and J lost 2; bases outside the gene matches: 2. CDR1 is SGHNT, CDR2 YYREEE, per germline (reference sequence). The CDR3 spans 14 residues.

V gene TRBV6-5 combines with J gene TRBJ2-1; D is possibly TRBD2 (5 bases). Trimming removed 4 bases from V and 3 bases from J, with 16 bases in between. The CDR3 sequence is 16 residues long. Germline V gene sequence: CDR1 MNHEY, CDR2 SVGAGI. CDR3: CASSSPREGFYNEQFF. The CDR3 coding sequence is TGTGCCAGCAGTTCCCCCCGAGAGGGATTCTACAATGAGCAGTTCTTC.

This clone has a single count. The chain recombines TRBV6-6 with TRBJ2-1, with unresolved D. V was shortened by 5 bases and J by 0 bases, with 8 bases between the two germline ends. CDR1 and CDR2 (germline): MNHNY, SVGAGI (reference sequence). The CDR3 loop spans 14 amino acids. The CDR3 protein is CASSHSSSYNEQFF. The DNA for the CDR3 is TGTGCCAGCAGTCACAGTAGCTCCTACAATGAGCAGTTCTTC.

The gene calls are TRBV10-2 and TRBJ1-4; tentatively, D is TRBD1 (6 bases). Trimming cost V 3 bases and J 6 bases, with 20 bases left between them. The CDR3 extends over 17 amino acids. In germline, CDR1 is WSHSY, CDR2 SAAADI. CDR3 bases: TGCGCCAGCAGTGACCCCGCCCGGGGGGGGCTACATGAAAAACTGTTTTTT. This sequence encodes CASSDPARGGLHEKLFF.

V gene TRBV5-6 combines with J gene TRBJ2-5; D uncertain. The CDR3 spans 15 residues. Germline CDR1 reads SGHDT; CDR2 reads YYEEEE. With 1 base removed from V and 1 base from J, the gap between germline ends came to 11 bases. The CDR3 sequence is CASSLIGILQETQYF. The DNA of the CDR3 is TGTGCCAGCAGCTTGATAGGGATCCTCCAAGAGACCCAGTACTTC.

The chain joins TRBV19 to TRBJ1-1; a possible D gene is TRBD1 (6 bases). The CDR3 has 13 amino acids. The germline V and J ends were trimmed by 7 bases and 2 bases, with 11 bases remaining between them. The germline V gene has CDR1 LNHDA and CDR2 SQIVND (reference sequence). This chain's CDR3 is CASNTGTNTEAFF. The CDR3 nucleotides are TGTGCCAGTAACACAGGGACCAACACTGAAGCTTTCTTT.

This clone was recorded only once. V gene TRBV7-9 combines with J gene TRBJ1-6; 7 positions match TRBD1. The germline gives CDR1 SEHNR, CDR2 FQNEAQ (reference sequence). The CDR3 runs to 18 residues. Unmatched junction bases numbered 13, after V lost 2 bases and J lost 6 bases. CDR3 region: CASSLTGQLSRRNSPLHF. CDR3 bases: TGTGCCAGCAGCTTAACGGGACAGCTTTCCCGCCGTAATTCACCCCTCCACTTT.

The CDR3 DNA reads as TGTGCCAGCAGCTCATCACAGGGATACTACACCGGGGAGCTGTTTTTT. Translated: CASSSSQGYYTGELFF. The rearrangement links TRBV11-2 to TRBJ2-2; a possible D gene is TRBD1 (6 bases). CDR3 length: 16 residues. The germline gives CDR1 SGHAT, CDR2 FQNNGV. V lost 4 bases and J lost 3, with 15 bases in between.

This rearrangement joins TRBV7-8 to TRBJ1-3, with TRBD1 as a possible D gene (6 bases). CDR3 length: 14 residues. From germline, CDR1 is SGHVS and CDR2 FQNEAQ. The germline V and J ends were trimmed by 2 bases and 9 bases, with 14 bases remaining between them. The CDR3 sequence: CASSLNWGAGTIYF. As DNA, the CDR3 is TGTGCCAGCAGCTTAAACTGGGGGGCGGGCACCATATATTTT.

The chain is built from TRBV7-6 and TRBJ2-7, with 9 bases that match TRBD2. J gave up 2 bases and V 1 base, and 3 bases lay outside the gene matches. The CDR3 covers 15 residues. Per the germline V gene, CDR1 is SGHVS and CDR2 is FNYEAQ. The CDR3 sequence is CASSLEAGGAYEQYF. DNA for the CDR3: TGTGCCAGCAGCTTAGAAGCGGGAGGTGCCTACGAGCAGTACTTC. Combining the CDR3 with reference TRBV7-6 and TRBJ2-7 gives the whole variable domain GAGVSQSPRYKVTKRGQDVALRCDPISGHVSLYWYRQALGQGPEFLTYFNYEAQQDKSGLPNDRFSAERPEGSISTLTIQRTEQRDSAMYRCASSLEAGGAYEQYFGPGTRLTVT.

The chain joins TRBV11-2 to TRBJ2-1, with 8 bases aligning to TRBD1. The V and J ends lost 6 bases and 5 bases, in that order; junction bases with no gene match: 6. Germline V gives CDR1 SGHAT, CDR2 FQNNGV. CDR3 length: 14 amino acids. The CDR3 bases are TGTGCCAGCAGAGGACAGGGTCTGGACAATGAGCAGTTCTTC. Translating gives CASRGQGLDNEQFF.

The chain combines TRBV7-2 with TRBJ1-1; D remains unclear. The ends were cut back, 5 bases at V and 4 bases at J, with 11 bases in the middle. This CDR3 comprises 13 residues. Germline-derived CDR1 and CDR2 are SGHTA and FQGNSA. The CDR3 sequence: CASSPLVSTEAFF. The CDR3 DNA is TGTGCCAGCAGCCCCCTTGTAAGCACTGAAGCTTTCTTT.

The rearrangement joins TRBV15 to TRBJ2-7; 9 bases agree with TRBD2. V dropped 8 bases and J dropped 0; count of bases not matched to a gene: 14. There are 17 residues in the CDR3. Germline values: CDR1 LNHNV, CDR2 YYDKDF (reference sequence). CDR3 sequence reads: CATAPLGKAGGSYEQYF. CDR3 sequence (DNA): TGTGCCACCGCTCCCTTGGGTAAAGCGGGGGGCTCCTACGAGCAGTACTTC.

The chain employs TRBV5-1 and TRBJ2-7; D remains unclear. V lost 3 bases and J 7 bases, leaving 14 bases between the germline ends. The length of the CDR3 is 13 residues. Germline CDR1 is SGHRS and CDR2 is YFSETQ. CDR3 DNA: TGCGCCAGCAGCTCGGCGATCTTGGGGGAGCAGTACTTC. Amino acid sequence: CASSSAILGEQYF.

This sequence joins TRBV19 and TRBJ2-7; TRBD2 matches 14 bases. Germline-derived CDR1 and CDR2 are LNHDA and SQIVND (reference sequence). This CDR3 has 16 amino acids. The J segment lost 2 bases and the V segment lost 7 bases, leaving 7 bases of the junction unmatched. CDR3 region: CASTRGLAGDAYEQYF. The CDR3 region has the DNA TGTGCCAGTACCCGGGGACTAGCGGGGGATGCCTACGAGCAGTACTTC.

The rearrangement links TRBV10-3 to TRBJ1-5, with TRBD1 identical over 7 bases. V lost 2 bases to trimming and J lost 4 bases; unmatched junction nucleotides: 8. CDR3 size: 16 residues. Germline loops: CDR1 ENHRY, CDR2 SYGVKD. The CDR3 DNA follows: TGTGCCATCAGTGAGACGGGACAGCCTAAAAATCAGCCCCAGCATTTT. It is translated as CAISETGQPKNQPQHF.

This clone was counted between two and nine times. This chain joins TRBV6-5 and TRBJ1-3; D gene unclear. Germline V gives CDR1 MNHEY, CDR2 SVGAGI. The V end lost 2 bases, the J end lost 0 bases, and 5 bases lay between the germline ends. The CDR3 extends over 14 amino acids. The CDR3 spells CASSYQLSGNTIYF. In DNA, the CDR3 is TGTGCCAGCAGTTACCAGCTCTCTGGAAACACCATATATTTT.

This clone was seen a single time. The chain has TRBV6-5 and TRBJ2-7, with D possibly TRBD1 on 6 matching bases. The germline V gene has CDR1 MNHEY and CDR2 SVGAGI. Deletions cut 6 bases from V and 1 base from J, with 13 bases between. CDR3 length equals 14 residues. In nucleotides, the CDR3 is TGTGCCAGCAGAAATTCAGGGGAATCCTACGAGCAGTACTTC. Protein: CASRNSGESYEQYF.

The chain recombines TRBV19 with TRBJ2-3; 7 nucleotides agree with TRBD2. Germline V CDR1 and CDR2: LNHDA, SQIVND (reference sequence). This CDR3 spans 16 amino acids. V dropped 7 bases and J dropped 1; count of bases not matched to a gene: 11. CDR3 sequence: CASKVVGSGGTDTQYF. CDR3 bases: TGTGCCAGTAAGGTAGTAGGAAGCGGGGGCACAGATACGCAGTATTTT. The entire variable domain, with the rest obtained from reference TRBV19 and TRBJ2-3, is as follows: DGGITQSPKYLFRKEGQNVTLSCEQNLNHDAMYWYRQDPGQGLRLIYYSQIVNDFQKGDIAEGYSVSREKKESFPLTVTSAQKNPTAFYLCASKVVGSGGTDTQYFGPGTRLTVL.

The chain joins TRBV27 to TRBJ1-3; perhaps TRBD1 as D (5 bases). This CDR3 is built from 16 residues. The V gene's germline CDR1 is MNHEY and CDR2 SMNVEV (reference sequence). Trimming stripped 0 bases from V and 3 bases from J, with 12 bases between. The chain's CDR3 is CASSLSEGLGGNTIYF. DNA of the CDR3: TGTGCCAGCAGTTTATCTGAGGGGTTGGGTGGAAACACCATATATTTT.

The chain combines TRBV7-9 with TRBJ1-4; unclear D gene. Trimming took 4 bases from V and 0 from J, leaving 12 bases between them. The CDR3 has 16 amino acids. CDR1 and CDR2 (germline): SEHNR, FQNEAQ (reference sequence). Written as DNA, the CDR3 is TGTGCCAGCAGCTCGACGGAGATTGCAACTAATGAAAAACTGTTTTTT. The encoded protein is CASSSTEIATNEKLFF.

The chain employs TRBV4-3 and TRBJ2-3, with 9 bases aligning to TRBD2. Germline values: CDR1 LGHNA, CDR2 YSLEER. CDR3 size: 20 residues. J was trimmed by 4 bases and V by 0 bases; bases with no gene match: 17. CDR3 sequence: CASSQELMGLAGPGADTQYF. The CDR3 DNA reads TGCGCCAGCAGCCAAGAGCTCATGGGTCTAGCGGGGCCCGGGGCAGATACGCAGTATTTT.

The J gene is TRBJ2-7, the V gene TRBV13; TRBD1 is a possible D gene (6 bases). The CDR3 totals 12 residues. The germline CDR1 and CDR2 sequences are PRHDT and FYEKMQ (reference sequence). The V end lost 5 bases, the J end lost 6 bases, and 11 bases lay between the germline ends. The CDR3 loop is CASSPRTVEQYF. The CDR3 DNA sequence: TGTGCCAGCAGCCCCCGGACAGTCGAGCAGTACTTC.

This clone was seen only once. V is TRBV27 and J is TRBJ2-1, with D tentatively TRBD1 or TRBD2 (5 bases each). V lost 5 bases and J 14 bases, leaving 16 bases between the germline ends. The CDR3 runs to 12 residues. CDR1 and CDR2 from the germline V gene are MNHEY and SMNVEV (reference sequence). This CDR3 reads CASSPGARVEFF. CDR3 nucleotides: TGTGCCAGCAGTCCCGGGGCCAGAGTAGAGTTCTTC.

The chain combines TRBV6-5 with TRBJ2-7; 8 bases are shared with TRBD2. The CDR3 is 15 residues long. Germline assignment: CDR1 MNHEY and CDR2 SVGAGI. Trimming cost V 0 bases and J 9 bases; bases outside gene matches: 10. CDR3 region: CASSYSRFYGGGQYF. The CDR3 DNA reads TGTGCCAGCAGTTACTCAAGGTTTTACGGGGGGGGGCAGTACTTC.